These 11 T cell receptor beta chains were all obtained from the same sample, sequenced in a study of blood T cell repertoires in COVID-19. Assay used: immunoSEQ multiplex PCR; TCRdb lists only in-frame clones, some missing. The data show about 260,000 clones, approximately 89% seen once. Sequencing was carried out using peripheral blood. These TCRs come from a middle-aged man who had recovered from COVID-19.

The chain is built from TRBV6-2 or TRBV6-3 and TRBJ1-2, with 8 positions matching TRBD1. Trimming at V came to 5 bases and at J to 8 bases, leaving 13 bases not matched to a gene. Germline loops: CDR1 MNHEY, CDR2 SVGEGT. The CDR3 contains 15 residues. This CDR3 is CASSVGTGQRGGYTF. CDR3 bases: TGTGCCAGCAGTGTCGGGACAGGACAAAGGGGAGGCTACACCTTC.

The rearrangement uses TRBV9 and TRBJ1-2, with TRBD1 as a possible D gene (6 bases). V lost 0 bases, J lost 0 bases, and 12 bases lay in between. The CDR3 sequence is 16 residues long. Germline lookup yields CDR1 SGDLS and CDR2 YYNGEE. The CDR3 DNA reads TGTGCCAGCAGCGTAGCTTGGCAGGGGACTAACTATGGCTACACCTTC. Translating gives CASSVAWQGTNYGYTF. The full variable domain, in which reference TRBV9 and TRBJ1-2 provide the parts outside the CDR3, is DSGVTQTPKHLITATGQRVTLRCSPRSGDLSVYWYQQSLDQGLQFLIQYYNGEERAKGNILERFSAQQFPDLHSELNLSSLELGDSALYFCASSVAWQGTNYGYTFGSGTRLTVV.

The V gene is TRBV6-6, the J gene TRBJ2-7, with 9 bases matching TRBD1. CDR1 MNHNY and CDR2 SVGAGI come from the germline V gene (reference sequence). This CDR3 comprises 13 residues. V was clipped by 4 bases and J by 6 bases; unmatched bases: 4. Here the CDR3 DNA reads TGTGCCAGCAGTTGGGGGACAGGGCGCGAGCAGTACTTC. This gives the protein CASSWGTGREQYF.

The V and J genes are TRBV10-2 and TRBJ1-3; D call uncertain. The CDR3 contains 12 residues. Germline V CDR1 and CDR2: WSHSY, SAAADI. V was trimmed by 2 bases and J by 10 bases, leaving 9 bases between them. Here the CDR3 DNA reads TGCGCCAGCAGTGAGAGCGGCAGTACCATATATTTT. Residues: CASSESGSTIYF.

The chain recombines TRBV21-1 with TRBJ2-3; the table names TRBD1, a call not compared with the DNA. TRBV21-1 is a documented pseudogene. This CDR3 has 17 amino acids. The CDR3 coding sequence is TGTGCCAGCAGCAAAGGTGGCCGGGACAGGGGGAGAGATACGCAGTATTTT. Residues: CASSKGGRDRGRDTQYF.

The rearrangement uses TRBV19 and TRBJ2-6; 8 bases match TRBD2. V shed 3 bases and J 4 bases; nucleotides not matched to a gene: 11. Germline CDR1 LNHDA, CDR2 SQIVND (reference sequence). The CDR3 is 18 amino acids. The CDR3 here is CASSILGRGGVGANVLTF. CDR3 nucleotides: TGTGCCAGTAGTATCCTCGGGAGGGGAGGTGTCGGGGCCAACGTCCTGACTTTC.

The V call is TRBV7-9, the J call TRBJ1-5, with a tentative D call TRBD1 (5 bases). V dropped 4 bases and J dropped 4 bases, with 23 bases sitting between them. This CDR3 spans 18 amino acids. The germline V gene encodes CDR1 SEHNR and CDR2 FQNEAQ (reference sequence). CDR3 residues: CASSSALGRQGTNQPQHF. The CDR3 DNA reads TGTGCCAGCAGCTCGGCACTTGGGCGGCAGGGCACAAATCAGCCCCAGCATTTT.

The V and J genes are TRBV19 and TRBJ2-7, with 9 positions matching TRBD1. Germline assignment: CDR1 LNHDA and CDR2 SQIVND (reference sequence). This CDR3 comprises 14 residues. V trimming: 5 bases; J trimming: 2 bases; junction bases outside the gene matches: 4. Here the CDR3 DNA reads TGTGCCAGTAGTCCAGGGACAGGGACCTACGAGCAGTACTTC. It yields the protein CASSPGTGTYEQYF.

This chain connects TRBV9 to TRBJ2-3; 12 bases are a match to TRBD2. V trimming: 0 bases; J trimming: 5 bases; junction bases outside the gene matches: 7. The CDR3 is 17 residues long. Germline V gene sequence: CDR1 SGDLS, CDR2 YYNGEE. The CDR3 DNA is TGTGCCAGCAGCGTAGTGGGGCTAGCGGGGGGGCGAGATACGCAGTATTTT. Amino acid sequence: CASSVVGLAGGRDTQYF.

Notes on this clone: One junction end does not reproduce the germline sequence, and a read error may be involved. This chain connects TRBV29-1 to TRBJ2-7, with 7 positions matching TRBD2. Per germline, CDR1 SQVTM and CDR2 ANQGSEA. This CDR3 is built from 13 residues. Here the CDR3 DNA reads TGCAGCGTAGAAGACGGGACTAACTACGAGCAGTACTTC. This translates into CSVEDGTNYEQYF.

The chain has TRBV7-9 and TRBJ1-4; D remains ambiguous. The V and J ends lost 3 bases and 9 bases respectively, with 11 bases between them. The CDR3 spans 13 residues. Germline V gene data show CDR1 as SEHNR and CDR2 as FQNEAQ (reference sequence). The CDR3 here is CASSFTGGQKLFF. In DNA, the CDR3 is TGTGCCAGCAGCTTCACGGGAGGTCAAAAACTGTTTTTT. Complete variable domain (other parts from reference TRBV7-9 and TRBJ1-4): DTGVSQNPRHKITKRGQNVTFRCDPISEHNRLYWYRQTLGQGPEFLTYFQNEAQLEKSRLLSDRFSAERPKGSFSTLEIQRTEQGDSAMYLCASSFTGGQKLFFGSGTQLSVL.